Listed here are 18 T cell receptor beta chains from one sample, sequenced in a study of graft-versus-host responses after intestinal transplantation listed by TCRdb under 2021. Their antigen targets remain unknown. Sample time point, as interpreted from the label and publication: cells obtained before transplantation from donor or recipient. The library was generated by the immunoSEQ multiplex PCR assay. In TCRdb, the immuneACCESS table is reduced to in-frame sequences with V and J assigned. These tables do not hold every clone; where another copy was compared, an unresolved V gene accounts for under half, and the others remain unexplained. The sample includes roughly 97,000 clones, with 91% observed a single time. The ten most abundant clones make up approximately 0.18% of the sample. The sequencing here drew on unstimulated CD4+ T cells sorted from spleen or lymph node cells, taken before transplant. The receptors come from a human donor who was the organ donor for an intestinal transplant.

The V and J genes are TRBV5-1 and TRBJ2-7, with a weak D call TRBD2 (5 bases). Trimming left V 4 bases short and J 4 bases short, with 24 bases between. The CDR3 is made up of 17 amino acids. Germline CDR1 and CDR2: SGHRS and YFSETQ. CDR3 DNA: TGCGCCAGCAGCCCAGGACTTAAGATTGGGTCAACATACGAGCAGTACTTC. Translation gives CASSPGLKIGSTYEQYF.

V and J are TRBV4-3 and TRBJ2-1; 10 positions agree with TRBD2. This CDR3 spans 17 amino acids. Germline values: CDR1 LGHNA, CDR2 YSLEER. With V trimmed by 2 bases and J by 8 bases, 12 bases remained unmatched. In nucleotides, the CDR3 is TGCGCCAGCAGCCAACCAAAAGCGGGGGGGCTAAAGGATGAGCAGTTCTTC. Translating it yields CASSQPKAGGLKDEQFF.

The chain is built from TRBV9 and TRBJ2-5, with D possibly matching TRBD2 (5 bases). The tail of the sequence fits TRBJ2-7 better, so the J call may be wrong. Per germline, CDR1 SGDLS and CDR2 YYNGEE. The CDR3 consists of 14 residues. This CDR3 reads CASSVEPGSHEQYF. CDR3 in DNA: TGTGCCAGCAGCGTAGAACCGGGGAGCCACGAGCAGTACTTC.

The V gene is TRBV6-1, the J gene TRBJ2-7, with 7 positions matching TRBD1. V shed 2 bases and J 1 base; nucleotides not matched to a gene: 11. The CDR3 is made up of 17 amino acids. Germline CDR1 and CDR2: MNHNS and SASEGT. Written as DNA, the CDR3 is TGTGCCAGCAGTGAAACCTTAGGGGGCGCGAAGTCCTACGAGCAGTACTTC. The encoded protein is CASSETLGGAKSYEQYF.

This sequence joins TRBV6-1 and TRBJ2-2; 7 nucleotides line up with TRBD1. The V segment lost 8 bases and the J segment 4 bases; nucleotides outside the gene matches: 4. Per the germline V gene, CDR1 is MNHNS and CDR2 is SASEGT. The CDR3 has 13 residues. The CDR3 DNA reads as TGTGCCAGCGACAGGGTACGCACCGGGGAGCTGTTTTTT. It encodes CASDRVRTGELFF.

The rearrangement joins TRBV7-2 to TRBJ1-2, with D perhaps TRBD1 (6 bases). This CDR3 comprises 14 residues. CDR1 is SGHTA and CDR2 is FQGNSA in the germline V gene. V was trimmed by 5 bases and J by 4 bases, leaving 14 bases between them. The CDR3 is CASSPQGQTYGYTF. CDR3 nucleotides: TGTGCCAGCAGCCCCCAGGGGCAAACCTATGGCTACACCTTC.

V and J are TRBV7-2 and TRBJ2-7; D is unclear. The CDR3 contains 13 residues. Germline-derived CDR1 and CDR2 are SGHTA and FQGNSA. The germline V and J ends were trimmed by 1 base and 3 bases, with 7 bases remaining between them. The CDR3 is CASSLVANYEQYF. The CDR3 DNA follows: TGTGCCAGCAGCTTAGTCGCTAACTACGAGCAGTACTTC. Combining the CDR3 with reference TRBV7-2 and TRBJ2-7 gives the whole variable domain GAGVSQSPSNKVTEKGKDVELRCDPISGHTALYWYRQSLGQGLEFLIYFQGNSAPDKSGLPSDRFSAERTGGSVSTLTIQRTQQEDSAVYLCASSLVANYEQYFGPGTRLTVT.

The V gene is TRBV5-1, the J gene TRBJ2-5, with 7 bases identical to TRBD2. Germline CDR1 reads SGHRS; CDR2 reads YFSETQ. This CDR3 has 15 residues. V lost 0 bases, J lost 2 bases, and 4 bases stayed unmatched. CDR3 DNA sequence: TGCGCCAGCAGCTTGGCGCGGGGGTGGCAAGAGACCCAGTACTTC. This encodes CASSLARGWQETQYF.

J is TRBJ1-1 and V is TRBV6-4; weak D call: TRBD1 (6 bases). Looked up from germline, CDR1 is MRHNA and CDR2 is SNTAGT. This CDR3 has 12 amino acids. The CDR3 here is CARGGRNTEAFF. CDR3 in DNA: TGTGCGAGGGGGGGGAGGAACACTGAAGCTTTCTTT.

The chain combines TRBV4-1 with TRBJ1-6; 7 nucleotides agree with TRBD1. The CDR3 totals 17 residues. V lost 1 base and J lost 9; bases outside the gene matches: 12. Germline V CDR1 and CDR2: MGHRA, YSYEKL. CDR3 bases: TGCGCCAGCAGCCAAGTGGGACATGCAGGGGGAAGTTCACCCCTCCACTTT. Amino acid sequence: CASSQVGHAGGSSPLHF.

V is TRBV4-2 and J is TRBJ2-7, with D perhaps matching TRBD2 (6 bases). The V gene's germline CDR1 is LGHNA and CDR2 YNFKEQ. V gave up 3 bases and J gave up 2 bases, with 11 bases separating them. The CDR3 has 14 residues. The CDR3 DNA sequence: TGTGCCAGCAGCCAGGCCGGGGGAACCTACGAGCAGTACTTC. Its translation is CASSQAGGTYEQYF.

This chain links TRBV10-3 with TRBJ2-7; no definite D call. In germline, CDR1 is ENHRY, CDR2 SYGVKD. With 5 bases removed from V and 2 bases from J, the gap between germline ends came to 10 bases. The CDR3 loop spans 13 amino acids. The CDR3 sequence: CAISQEVAYEQYF. CDR3 sequence (DNA): TGTGCCATCAGTCAAGAAGTAGCCTACGAGCAGTACTTC.

The chain carries TRBV6-5 and TRBJ2-4; weak D call: TRBD2 (6 bases). V was shortened by 0 bases and J by 1 base, with 10 bases between the two germline ends. Germline values: CDR1 MNHEY, CDR2 SVGAGI. There are 16 residues in the CDR3. The CDR3 region is CASSYSGGLAKNIQYF. Here the CDR3 DNA reads TGTGCCAGCAGTTACTCGGGGGGTTTGGCCAAAAACATTCAGTACTTC.

The chain has TRBV27 and TRBJ2-5; TRBD2 is a possible D gene (7 bases). V was clipped by 5 bases and J by 5 bases, with 21 bases between them. Germline V gives CDR1 MNHEY, CDR2 SMNVEV (reference sequence). This CDR3 is 16 amino acids long. The CDR3 spells CASSRVGGPRVETQYF. The DNA of the CDR3 is TGTGCCAGCAGTCGAGTGGGGGGGCCGCGCGTGGAGACCCAGTACTTC.

This chain links TRBV5-6 with TRBJ1-2, with D maybe TRBD1 (5 bases). This CDR3 spans 15 amino acids. Trimming pared 0 bases from V and 4 bases from J, leaving 13 bases between. Germline V gene data show CDR1 as SGHDT and CDR2 as YYEEEE. CDR3 loop: CASSLEALTVYGYTF. CDR3 DNA: TGTGCCAGCAGCTTGGAGGCCCTGACAGTCTATGGCTACACCTTC.

This clone was seen a few times. The chain recombines TRBV7-9 with TRBJ1-2; maybe TRBD1 (6 bases). Between the trimmed V and J ends, which lost 3 bases and 2 bases, there was a span of 16 bases. This CDR3 has 16 residues. From germline, CDR1 is SEHNR and CDR2 FQNEAQ (reference sequence). CDR3 region: CASSFWPGEANYGYTF. In DNA form, the CDR3 reads TGTGCCAGCAGCTTTTGGCCAGGGGAAGCGAACTATGGCTACACCTTC.

This chain uses TRBV4-3 with TRBJ1-2; 10 nucleotides line up with TRBD1. The CDR3 covers 15 residues. V lost 4 bases to trimming and J lost 2 bases; unmatched junction nucleotides: 4. The germline V gene has CDR1 LGHNA and CDR2 YSLEER. The CDR3: CASSLSGQGNYGYTF. Written as DNA, the CDR3 is TGCGCCAGCAGCCTATCGGGACAGGGGAACTATGGCTACACCTTC.

The table lists this clone with a count of one. V usage is TRBV9 and J usage is TRBJ1-2; 9 nucleotides line up with TRBD1. From germline, CDR1 is SGDLS and CDR2 YYNGEE. This CDR3 spans 13 amino acids. The trim removed 4 bases at V and 8 bases at J, leaving 6 bases unmatched. CDR3 bases: TGTGCCAGCAGCAAGGGGACAGGGTACGGCTACACCTTC. Its protein product is CASSKGTGYGYTF. The full variable domain, in which reference TRBV9 and TRBJ1-2 provide the parts outside the CDR3, is DSGVTQTPKHLITATGQRVTLRCSPRSGDLSVYWYQQSLDQGLQFLIQYYNGEERAKGNILERFSAQQFPDLHSELNLSSLELGDSALYFCASSKGTGYGYTFGSGTRLTVV.